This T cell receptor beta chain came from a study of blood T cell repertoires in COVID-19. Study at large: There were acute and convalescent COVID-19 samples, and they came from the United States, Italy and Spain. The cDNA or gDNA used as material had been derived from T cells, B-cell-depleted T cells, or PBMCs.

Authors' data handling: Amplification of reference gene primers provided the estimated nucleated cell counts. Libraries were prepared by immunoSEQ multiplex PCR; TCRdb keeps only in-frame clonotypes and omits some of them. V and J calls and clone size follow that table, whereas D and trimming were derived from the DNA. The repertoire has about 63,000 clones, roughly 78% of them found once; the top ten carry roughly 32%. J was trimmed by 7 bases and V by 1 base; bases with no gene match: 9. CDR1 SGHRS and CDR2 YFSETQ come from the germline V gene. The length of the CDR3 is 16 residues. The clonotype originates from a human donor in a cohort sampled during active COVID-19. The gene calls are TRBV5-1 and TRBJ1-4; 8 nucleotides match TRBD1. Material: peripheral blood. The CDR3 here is CASSLISGTGVEKLFF. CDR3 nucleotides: TGCGCCAGCAGCTTGATTTCAGGGACAGGAGTTGAAAAACTGTTTTTT.